This T cell receptor beta chain was recorded in a study of cytomegalovirus exposure and HLA in healthy donors. PCR employed 60 Vbeta and 13 Jbeta primers. Sequenced by immunoSEQ multiplex PCR; TCRdb stores in-frame clones only, minus some. The table shows 95,000 to 150,000 clones, with more than 55% occurring only once. Study outcomes and limitations: Later analysis associated a missense DCLRE1C variant with TCR beta V- and J-gene trimming. Excluded: some indistinguishable V segments such as TRBV6-2 and TRBV6-3.

Note on this clone: Its antigen is not identified.

V shed 3 bases and J shed 4 bases, with 10 bases lying between them. The CDR3 totals 14 residues. Germline values: CDR1 MDHEN, CDR2 SYDVKM. Sequencing was performed on PBMCs. The V call is TRBV28, the J call TRBJ1-5, with no clear D. The receptor comes from a young man in good health and CMV-seronegative. The CDR3 coding sequence is TGTGCCAGCAGTTTGATTTCGGAGAATCAGCCCCAGCATTTT. Translating it yields CASSLISENQPQHF.